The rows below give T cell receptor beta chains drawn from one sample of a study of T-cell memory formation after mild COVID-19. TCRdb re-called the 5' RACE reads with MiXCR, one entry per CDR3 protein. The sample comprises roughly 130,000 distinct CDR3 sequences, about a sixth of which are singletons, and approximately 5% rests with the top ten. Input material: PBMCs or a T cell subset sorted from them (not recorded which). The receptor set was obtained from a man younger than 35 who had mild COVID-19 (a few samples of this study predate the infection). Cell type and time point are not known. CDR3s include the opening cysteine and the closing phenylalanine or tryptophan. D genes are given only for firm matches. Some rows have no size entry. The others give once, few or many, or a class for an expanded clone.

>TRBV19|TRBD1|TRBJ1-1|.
CASSTLDRGLNTEAFF
TGTGCCAGTAGTACCTTGGACAGGGGCCTGAACACTGAAGCTTTCTTT
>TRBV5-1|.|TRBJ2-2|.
CASSLGAGSGRGELFF
TGCGCCAGCAGCTTGGGTGCAGGTTCGGGCCGTGGGGAGCTGTTTTTT
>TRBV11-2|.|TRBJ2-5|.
CASSVGTTQETQYF
TGTGCCAGCAGCGTAGGGACGACCCAAGAGACCCAGTACTTC
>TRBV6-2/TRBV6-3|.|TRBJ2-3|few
CASSYRRPPDTQYF
TGTGCCAGCAGTTACAGGAGGCCGCCGGATACGCAGTATTTT
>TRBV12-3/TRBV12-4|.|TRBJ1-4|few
CASSRRVGDEKLFF
TGTGCCAGCAGTCGCAGGGTGGGGGATGAAAAACTGTTTTTT
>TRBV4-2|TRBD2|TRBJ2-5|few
CASSQLTSGGGETQYF
TGTGCCAGCAGCCAATTGACTAGCGGGGGAGGGGAGACCCAGTACTTC
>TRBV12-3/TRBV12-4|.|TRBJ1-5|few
CASSGSGSQPQHF
TGTGCCAGCAGTGGATCAGGGAGTCAGCCCCAGCATTTT
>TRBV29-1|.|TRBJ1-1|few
CSVGVPGRISEAFF
TGCAGCGTTGGGGTACCGGGACGGATTTCTGAAGCTTTCTTT
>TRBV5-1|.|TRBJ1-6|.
CASSLEGWNSPLHF
TGCGCCAGCAGCTTGGAAGGGTGGAATTCACCCCTCCACTTT
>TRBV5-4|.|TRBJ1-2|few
CASSIGRHYGYTF
TGTGCCAGCAGCATCGGACGGCACTATGGCTACACCTTC
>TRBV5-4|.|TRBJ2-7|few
CASSFGSYEQYF
TGTGCCAGCAGCTTCGGTTCCTACGAGCAGTACTTC
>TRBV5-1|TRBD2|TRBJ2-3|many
CASSLRLAASTDTQYF
TGCGCCAGCAGCCTCCGACTAGCGGCTAGCACAGATACGCAGTATTTT
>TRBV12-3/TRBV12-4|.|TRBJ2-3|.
CASGIRDTQYF
TGTGCCAGTGGGATTAGGGATACGCAGTATTTT
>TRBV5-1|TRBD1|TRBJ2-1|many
CASSSMTGAGYNEQFF
TGCGCCAGCAGCTCCATGACAGGGGCGGGCTACAATGAGCAGTTCTTC
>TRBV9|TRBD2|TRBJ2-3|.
CASSVGLLAGGPTDTQYF
TGTGCCAGCAGCGTAGGCCTTCTAGCGGGGGGCCCCACAGATACGCAGTATTTT
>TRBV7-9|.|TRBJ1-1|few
CASSFPSTGMNTEAFF
TGTGCCAGCAGCTTCCCCTCGACAGGAATGAACACTGAAGCTTTCTTT
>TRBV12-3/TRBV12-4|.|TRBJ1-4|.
CASRVSTNEKLFF
TGTGCCAGCAGGGTGTCAACTAATGAAAAACTGTTTTTT
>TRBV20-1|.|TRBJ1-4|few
CSARDRVTNEKLFF
TGCAGTGCTAGGGACCGGGTTACTAATGAAAAACTGTTTTTT
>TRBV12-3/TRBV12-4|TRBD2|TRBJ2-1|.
CASSLTRGRYNEQFF
TGTGCCAGCAGTTTAACGCGGGGGAGGTACAATGAGCAGTTCTTC
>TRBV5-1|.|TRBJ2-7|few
CASSLTGVATGEQYF
TGCGCCAGCAGCTTGACGGGGGTAGCTACCGGCGAGCAGTACTTC
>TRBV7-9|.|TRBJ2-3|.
CASSTIGGGSTDTQYF
TGTGCCAGCAGCACCATAGGCGGGGGCTCCACAGATACGCAGTATTTT
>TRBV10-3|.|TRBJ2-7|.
CAAGRGSKGYEQYF
TGTGCCGCAGGACGGGGATCTAAAGGTTACGAGCAGTACTTC
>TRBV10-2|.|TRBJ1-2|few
CASSETYTHTSYGYTF
TGCGCCAGCAGTGAGACCTACACACACACCTCATATGGCTACACCTTC
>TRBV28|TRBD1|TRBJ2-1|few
CASSFTTGVREQFF
TGTGCCAGCAGTTTTACGACAGGGGTACGAGAGCAGTTCTTC
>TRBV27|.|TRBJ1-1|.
CASRPQGGVTEAFF
TGTGCCAGCAGGCCGCAGGGAGGGGTCACTGAAGCTTTCTTT
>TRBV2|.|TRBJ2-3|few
CASNRNTLPFTDTQYF
TGTGCCAGCAATAGGAACACTTTGCCGTTCACAGATACGCAGTATTTT
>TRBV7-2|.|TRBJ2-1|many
CASSLGQGNNEQFF
TGTGCCAGCAGCTTAGGTCAGGGGAACAATGAGCAGTTCTTC
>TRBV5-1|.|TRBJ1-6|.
CASSPGRGSPLHF
TGCGCCAGCAGCCCCGGCCGGGGTTCACCCCTCCACTTT
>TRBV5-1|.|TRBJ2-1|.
CASREGTYNEQFF
TGCGCCAGCAGAGAGGGTACCTACAATGAGCAGTTCTTC
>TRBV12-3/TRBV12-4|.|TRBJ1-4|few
CASSKVFANEKLFF
TGTGCCAGCAGTAAGGTTTTCGCTAATGAAAAACTGTTTTTT
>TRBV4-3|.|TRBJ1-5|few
CASSQERNQPQHF
TGCGCCAGCAGCCAAGAACGTAATCAGCCCCAGCATTTT
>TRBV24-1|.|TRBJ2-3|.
CATSDHQGTDTQYF
TGTGCCACCAGTGATCACCAGGGCACAGATACGCAGTATTTT
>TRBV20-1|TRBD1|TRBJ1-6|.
CSGQDRGAHDSPLHF
TGCAGTGGCCAAGACAGGGGCGCCCACGATTCACCCCTCCACTTT